These 6 T cell receptor beta chains were all obtained from the same sample, sequenced in a study of vaccination effects on CD4 cells after COVID-19. TCRdb keeps only in-frame clones here, not all; method: immunoSEQ multiplex PCR. The sample holds around 46,000 clones, 60% to 75% seen once. These TCRs are of unknown antigen specificity. ViraFEST used viral peptide pools to expand antigen-specific CD4+ T cells before sequencing. Once cultured for 10 days, the cells underwent separation to obtain CD4+ T cells. Infection dated between March and December 2020, before the Alpha, Beta and Delta variants reached the United States. Material: CD4+ T cells from PBMCs cultured with a peptide pool, obtained before COVID-19 vaccination. These receptors came from a human donor who had a prior SARS-CoV-2 infection.

This clone has only a few counts. V and J are TRBV21-1 and TRBJ1-5; TRBD1 is the table's D call and was not checked against the DNA. TRBV21-1 is designated a pseudogene. The CDR3 has 12 residues. The CDR3 loop reads CARQGDNQPQHF. The DNA of the CDR3 is TGTGCCAGACAGGGGGACAATCAGCCCCAGCATTTT.

CDR3 sequence (DNA): TGCGCCAGCGCCCTAGAGCCCCCCTCTGGAAACACCATATATTTT. Translation gives CASALEPPSGNTIYF. The V and J genes are TRBV5-1 and TRBJ1-3, with unresolved D. The length of the CDR3 is 15 residues. CDR1 and CDR2 (germline): SGHRS, YFSETQ. With 7 bases removed from V and 0 bases from J, the gap between germline ends came to 14 bases.

The rearrangement uses TRBV30 and TRBJ2-2, with unresolved D. CDR1 is GTSNPN, CDR2 SVGIG, per germline (reference sequence). CDR3 size: 13 residues. V was cut by 6 bases and J by 1 base, with 9 bases left in between. CDR3 nucleotide sequence: TGTGCCTGTTTCCTTGGGAACACCGGGGAGCTGTTTTTT. Its protein is CACFLGNTGELFF.

The chain is built from TRBV2 and TRBJ1-3, with a weak D call TRBD1 (5 bases). CDR3 length: 13 residues. Germline CDR1 is SNHLY and CDR2 is FYNNEI. V was cut by 6 bases and J by 7 bases, with 13 bases left in between. The CDR3 bases are TGTGCCAGCAGCCCTACCGGGGGGAACACCATATATTTT. Amino acids: CASSPTGGNTIYF.

V gene TRBV6-5 combines with J gene TRBJ2-7; 10 positions agree with TRBD1. CDR3 length: 15 residues. The V gene end was trimmed by 7 bases and the J gene end by 4 bases; junction bases not matched to a gene: 10. Germline lookup yields CDR1 MNHEY and CDR2 SVGAGI. CDR3 residues: CASIVGQGDPYEQYF. Here the CDR3 DNA reads TGTGCCAGCATCGTCGGACAGGGGGACCCGTACGAGCAGTACTTC.

The chain is built from TRBV30 and TRBJ2-5; 8 bases fit TRBD1. CDR3 size: 12 residues. Germline V gives CDR1 GTSNPN, CDR2 SVGIG (reference sequence). Losses at the gene ends were 6 bases for V and 3 bases for J; bases not matched to a gene: 3. For the CDR3, the DNA is TGTGCCTGCCGGACAGGGAAAGAGACCCAGTACTTC. This translates into CACRTGKETQYF. The full variable domain, rest sourced from reference TRBV30 and TRBJ2-5, is SQTIHQWPATLVQPVGSPLSLECTVEGTSNPNLYWYRQAAGRGLQLLFYSVGIGQISSEVPQNLSASRPQDRQFILSSKKLLLSDSGFYLCACRTGKETQYFGPGTRLLVL.